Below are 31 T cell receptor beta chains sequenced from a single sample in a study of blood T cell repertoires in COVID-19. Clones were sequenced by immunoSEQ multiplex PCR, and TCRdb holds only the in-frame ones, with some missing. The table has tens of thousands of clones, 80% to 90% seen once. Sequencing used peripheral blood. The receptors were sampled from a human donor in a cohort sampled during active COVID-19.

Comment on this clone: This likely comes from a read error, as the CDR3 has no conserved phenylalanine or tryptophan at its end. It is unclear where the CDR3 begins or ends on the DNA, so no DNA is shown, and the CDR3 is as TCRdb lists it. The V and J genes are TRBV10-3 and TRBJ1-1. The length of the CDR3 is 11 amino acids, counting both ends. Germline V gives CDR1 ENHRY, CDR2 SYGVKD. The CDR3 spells CAISEYGNLLV.

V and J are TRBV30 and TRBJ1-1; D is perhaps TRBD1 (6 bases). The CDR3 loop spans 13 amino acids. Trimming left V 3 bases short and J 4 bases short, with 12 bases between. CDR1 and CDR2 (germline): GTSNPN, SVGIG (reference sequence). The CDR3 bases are TGTGCCTGGAGCTGGGGGCCGGGCACTGAAGCTTTCTTT. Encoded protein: CAWSWGPGTEAFF.

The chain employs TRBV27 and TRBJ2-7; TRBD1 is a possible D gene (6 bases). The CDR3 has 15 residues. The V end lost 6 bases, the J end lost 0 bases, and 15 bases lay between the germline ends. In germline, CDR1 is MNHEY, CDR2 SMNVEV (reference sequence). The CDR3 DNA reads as TGTGCCAGCAGGTTGACAGGACTCAGCTCCTACGAGCAGTACTTC. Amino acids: CASRLTGLSSYEQYF.

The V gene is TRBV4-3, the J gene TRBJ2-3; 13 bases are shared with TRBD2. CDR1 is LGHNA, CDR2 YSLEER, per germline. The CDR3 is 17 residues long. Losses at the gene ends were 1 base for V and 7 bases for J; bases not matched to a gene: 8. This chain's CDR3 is CASSQATSGRAFYTQYF. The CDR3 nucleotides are TGCGCCAGCAGCCAAGCCACTAGCGGGAGGGCCTTTTATACGCAGTATTTT.

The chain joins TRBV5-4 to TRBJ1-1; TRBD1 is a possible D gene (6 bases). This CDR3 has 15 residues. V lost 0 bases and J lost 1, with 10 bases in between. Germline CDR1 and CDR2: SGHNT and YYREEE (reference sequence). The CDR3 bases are TGTGCCAGCAGCTTGGGAGCAGGGGCGAACACTGAAGCTTTCTTT. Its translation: CASSLGAGANTEAFF. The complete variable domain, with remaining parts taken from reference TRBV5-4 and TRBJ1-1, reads ETGVTQSPTHLIKTRGQQVTLRCSSQSGHNTVSWYQQALGQGPQFIFQYYREEENGRGNFPPRFSGLQFPNYSSELNVNALELDDSALYLCASSLGAGANTEAFFGQGTRLTVV.

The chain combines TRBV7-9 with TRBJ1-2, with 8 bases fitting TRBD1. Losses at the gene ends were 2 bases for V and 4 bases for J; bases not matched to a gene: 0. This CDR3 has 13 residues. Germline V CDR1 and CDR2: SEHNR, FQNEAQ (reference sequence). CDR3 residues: CASSLTGGYGYTF. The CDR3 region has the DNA TGTGCCAGCAGCTTAACAGGGGGCTATGGCTACACCTTC.

The CDR3, as DNA: TGTGCCAGCAGCATTAAAGGGACTAGTATCACCTACAATGAGCAGTTCTTC. Translation: CASSIKGTSITYNEQFF. The rearrangement uses TRBV5-6 and TRBJ2-1, with TRBD2 matching over 8 bases. The CDR3 contains 17 residues. The germline gives CDR1 SGHDT, CDR2 YYEEEE. Germline trimming cut 4 bases from V and 2 bases from J; bases unmatched to any gene: 11. The full variable domain, in which reference TRBV5-6 and TRBJ2-1 provide the parts outside the CDR3, is DAGVTQSPTHLIKTRGQQVTLRCSPKSGHDTVSWYQQALGQGPQFIFQYYEEEERQRGNFPDRFSGHQFPNYSSELNVNALLLGDSALYLCASSIKGTSITYNEQFFGPGTRLTVL.

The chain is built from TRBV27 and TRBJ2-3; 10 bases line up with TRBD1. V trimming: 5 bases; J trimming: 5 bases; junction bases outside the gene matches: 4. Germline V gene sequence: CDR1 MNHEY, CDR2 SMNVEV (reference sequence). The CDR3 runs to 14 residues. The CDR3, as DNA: TGTGCCAGCAGTAGACAGGGGGCGAGAGATACGCAGTATTTT. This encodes CASSRQGARDTQYF.

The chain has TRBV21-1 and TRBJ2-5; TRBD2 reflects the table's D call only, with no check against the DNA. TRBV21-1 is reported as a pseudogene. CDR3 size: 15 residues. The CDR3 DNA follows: TGTGCCAGCAGCAAAATAGCGGGACTCGAGGAGACCCAGTACTTC. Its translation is CASSKIAGLEETQYF.

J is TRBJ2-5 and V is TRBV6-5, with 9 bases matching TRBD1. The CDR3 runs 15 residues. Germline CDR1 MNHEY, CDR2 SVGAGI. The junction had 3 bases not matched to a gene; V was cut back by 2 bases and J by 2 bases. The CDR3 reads CASSYNDRGQETQYF. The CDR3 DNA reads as TGTGCCAGCAGTTACAACGACAGGGGGCAAGAGACCCAGTACTTC.

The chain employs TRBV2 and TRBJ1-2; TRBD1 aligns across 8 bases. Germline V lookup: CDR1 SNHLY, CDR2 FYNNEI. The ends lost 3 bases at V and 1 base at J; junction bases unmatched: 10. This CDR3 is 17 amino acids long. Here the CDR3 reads CASSDATGTGINYGYTF. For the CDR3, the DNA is TGTGCCAGCAGTGATGCAACCGGGACAGGAATTAACTATGGCTACACCTTC.

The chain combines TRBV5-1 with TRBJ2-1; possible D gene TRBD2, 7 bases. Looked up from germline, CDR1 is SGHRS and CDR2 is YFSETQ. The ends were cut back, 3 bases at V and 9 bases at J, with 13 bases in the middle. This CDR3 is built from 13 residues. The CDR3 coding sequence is TGCGCCAGCAGCTCCAACAGGGAGGGTGAGCAGTTCTTC. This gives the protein CASSSNREGEQFF.

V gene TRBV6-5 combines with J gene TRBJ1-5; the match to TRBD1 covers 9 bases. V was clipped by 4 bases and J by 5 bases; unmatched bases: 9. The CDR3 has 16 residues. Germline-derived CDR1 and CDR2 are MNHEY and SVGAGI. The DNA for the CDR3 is TGTGCCAGCAGTTCGCACAGGGGGCAAGGGGATCAGCCCCAGCATTTT. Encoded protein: CASSSHRGQGDQPQHF.

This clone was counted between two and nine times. The CDR3 DNA reads as TGCAGCGTCCGAGGCTTCCTTGCGGGGAAACTTGAGCAGTTCTTC. This sequence encodes CSVRGFLAGKLEQFF. The rearrangement links TRBV29-1 to TRBJ2-1; a weak D match, TRBD2 (6 bases). V lost 6 bases, J lost 9 bases, and 24 bases lay in between. Germline CDR1 is SQVTM and CDR2 is ANQGSEA. There are 15 residues in the CDR3.

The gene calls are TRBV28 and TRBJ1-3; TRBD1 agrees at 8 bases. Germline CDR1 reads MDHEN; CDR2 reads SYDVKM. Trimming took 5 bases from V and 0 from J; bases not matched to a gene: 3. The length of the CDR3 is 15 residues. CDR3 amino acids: CASSAGGSSGNTIYF. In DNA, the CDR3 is TGTGCCAGCAGTGCAGGGGGCTCCTCTGGAAACACCATATATTTT.

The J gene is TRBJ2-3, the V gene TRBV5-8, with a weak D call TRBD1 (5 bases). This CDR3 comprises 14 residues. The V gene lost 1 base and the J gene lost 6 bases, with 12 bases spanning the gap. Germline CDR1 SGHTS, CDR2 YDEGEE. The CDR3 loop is CASSLQLGADTQYF. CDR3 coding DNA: TGTGCCAGCAGCTTGCAATTAGGGGCTGATACGCAGTATTTT.

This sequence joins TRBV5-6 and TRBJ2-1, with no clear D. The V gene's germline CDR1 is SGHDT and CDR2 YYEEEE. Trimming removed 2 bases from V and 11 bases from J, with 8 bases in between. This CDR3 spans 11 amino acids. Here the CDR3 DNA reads TGTGCCAGCAGCTTAGACACCAAGCAGTTCTTC. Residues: CASSLDTKQFF.

CDR3 nucleotides: TGTGCCAGCAGCCAGACATCGGGGGTGAACACTGAAGCTTTCTTT. This gives the protein CASSQTSGVNTEAFF. This chain joins TRBV3-1 (or the pseudogene TRBV3-2) and TRBJ1-1, with D possibly matching TRBD1 (5 bases). The CDR3 sequence is 15 residues long. With 3 bases removed from V and 0 bases from J, the gap between germline ends came to 11 bases. CDR1 and CDR2 (germline): LGHDT, YNNKEL (reference sequence).

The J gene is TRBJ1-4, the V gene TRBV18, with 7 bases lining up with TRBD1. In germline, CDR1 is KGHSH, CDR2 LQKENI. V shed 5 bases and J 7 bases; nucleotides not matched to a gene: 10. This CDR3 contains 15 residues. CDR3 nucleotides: TGTGCCAGCTCAAGACAGGGTGATGGTGGTGAAAAACTGTTTTTT. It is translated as CASSRQGDGGEKLFF.

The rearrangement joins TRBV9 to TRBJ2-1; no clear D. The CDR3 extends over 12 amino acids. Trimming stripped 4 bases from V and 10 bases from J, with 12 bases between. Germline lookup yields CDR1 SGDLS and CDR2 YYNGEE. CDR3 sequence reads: CASSPARYEQFF. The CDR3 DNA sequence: TGTGCCAGCAGCCCTGCTAGGTACGAGCAGTTCTTC.

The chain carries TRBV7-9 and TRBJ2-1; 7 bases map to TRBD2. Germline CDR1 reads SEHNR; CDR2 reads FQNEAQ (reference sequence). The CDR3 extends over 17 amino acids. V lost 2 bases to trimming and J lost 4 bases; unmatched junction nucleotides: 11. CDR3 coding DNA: TGTGCCAGCAGCTTAAGTGGGAGACTAGCAGGATACAATGAGCAGTTCTTC. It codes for CASSLSGRLAGYNEQFF.

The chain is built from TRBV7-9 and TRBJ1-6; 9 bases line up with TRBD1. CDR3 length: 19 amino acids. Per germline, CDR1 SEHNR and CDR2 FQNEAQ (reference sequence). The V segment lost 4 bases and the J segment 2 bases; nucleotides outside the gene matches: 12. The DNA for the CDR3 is TGTGCCAGCAGCTATATCGGGACAGGGCCTAGGCCCTATAATTCACCCCTCCACTTT. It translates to CASSYIGTGPRPYNSPLHF.

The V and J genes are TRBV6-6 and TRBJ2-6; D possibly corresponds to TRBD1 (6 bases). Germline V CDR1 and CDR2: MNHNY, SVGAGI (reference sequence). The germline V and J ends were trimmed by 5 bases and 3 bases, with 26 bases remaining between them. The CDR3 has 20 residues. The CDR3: CASSPEPFLTGTSGANVLTF. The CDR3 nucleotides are TGTGCCAGCAGTCCCGAACCCTTTTTGACAGGAACGAGTGGGGCCAACGTCCTGACTTTC.

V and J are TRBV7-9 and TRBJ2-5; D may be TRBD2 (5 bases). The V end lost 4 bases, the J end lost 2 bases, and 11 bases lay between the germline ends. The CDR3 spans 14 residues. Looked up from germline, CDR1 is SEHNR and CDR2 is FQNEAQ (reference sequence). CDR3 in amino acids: CASSYEGNQETQYF. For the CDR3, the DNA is TGTGCCAGCAGCTACGAGGGAAATCAAGAGACCCAGTACTTC.

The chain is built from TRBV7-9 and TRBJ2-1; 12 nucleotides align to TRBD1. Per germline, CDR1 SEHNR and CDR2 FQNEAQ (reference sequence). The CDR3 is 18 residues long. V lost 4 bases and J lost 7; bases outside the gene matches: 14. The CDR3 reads CASSSTLTGTGGWNEQFF. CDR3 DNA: TGTGCCAGCAGCTCCACCCTTACCGGGACAGGGGGCTGGAATGAGCAGTTCTTC.

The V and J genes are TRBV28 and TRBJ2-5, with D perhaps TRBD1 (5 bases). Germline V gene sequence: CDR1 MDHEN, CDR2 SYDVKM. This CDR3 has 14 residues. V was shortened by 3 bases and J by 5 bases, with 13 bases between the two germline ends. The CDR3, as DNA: TGTGCCAGCAGTTTTTCCAGGGTCGGGGAGACCCAGTACTTC. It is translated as CASSFSRVGETQYF.

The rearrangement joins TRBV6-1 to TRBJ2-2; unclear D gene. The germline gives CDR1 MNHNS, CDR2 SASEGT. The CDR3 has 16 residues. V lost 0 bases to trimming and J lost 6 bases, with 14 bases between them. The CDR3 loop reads CASSEALVLYAGELFF. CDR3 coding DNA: TGTGCCAGCAGTGAAGCGCTAGTTCTGTACGCCGGGGAGCTGTTTTTT.

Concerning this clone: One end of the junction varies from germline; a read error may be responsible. CDR3 coding DNA: TGTGCCAGCAGCCAAGGCCCGGTCGGGCTAGCGGACTTC. Translated, it gives CASSQGPVGLADF. The rearrangement uses TRBV3-1 (or the pseudogene TRBV3-2) and TRBJ2-4, with 7 bases matching TRBD2. CDR3 length: 13 residues. Germline CDR1 reads LGHDT; CDR2 reads YNNKEL (reference sequence).

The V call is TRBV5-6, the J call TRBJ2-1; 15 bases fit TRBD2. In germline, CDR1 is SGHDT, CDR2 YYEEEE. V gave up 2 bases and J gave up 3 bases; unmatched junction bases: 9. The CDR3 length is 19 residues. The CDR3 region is CASSFSVRTSGRDYNEQFF. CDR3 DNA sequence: TGTGCCAGCAGCTTTTCGGTAAGGACTAGCGGGAGGGACTACAATGAGCAGTTCTTC.

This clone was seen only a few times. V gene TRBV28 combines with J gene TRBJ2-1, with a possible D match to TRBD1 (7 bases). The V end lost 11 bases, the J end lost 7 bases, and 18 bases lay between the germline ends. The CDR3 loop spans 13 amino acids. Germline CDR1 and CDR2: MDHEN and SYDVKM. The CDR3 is CAGRGAGGNEQFF. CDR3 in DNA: TGTGCCGGCCGAGGGGCAGGGGGGAATGAGCAGTTCTTC.

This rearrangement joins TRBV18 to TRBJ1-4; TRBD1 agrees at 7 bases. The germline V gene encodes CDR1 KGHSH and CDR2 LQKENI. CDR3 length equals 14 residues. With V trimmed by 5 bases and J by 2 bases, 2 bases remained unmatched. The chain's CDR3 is CASSEGATNEKLFF. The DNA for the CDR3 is TGTGCCAGCTCAGAGGGGGCGACTAATGAAAAACTGTTTTTT.